The 8 T cell receptor beta chains reported below all come from one sample, sequenced in a study of regulatory T cells in long-lasting Graves disease. In building TCR beta libraries, iRepertoire HTBI primers were used together with Arm-PCR of CDR3 regions. TCRdb re-called the multiplex PCR reads through MiXCR, storing one row per CDR3 protein. This table holds 500,000 to 800,000 distinct CDR3 sequences, approximately 29% found once. The time point denotes: persistent/refractory GD, antithyroid drugs over 5 years with positive TRAb. Scientists built the TCR library using RNA that was extracted from PBMCs. The input for sequencing was peripheral blood mononuclear cells (PBMCs), taken when the disease was refractory, from a patient treated with antithyroid drugs. The receptors here all came from a female donor with Graves disease.

The V call is TRBV6-1, the J call TRBJ2-7; 9 bases match TRBD1. This CDR3 has 13 amino acids. The germline CDR1 and CDR2 sequences are MNHNS and SASEGT. The CDR3: CAVGTGSLNEQYF. CDR3 bases: TGTGCTGTAGGGACAGGGAGTCTGAACGAGCAGTACTTC.

This clonotype was observed many times. The chain employs TRBV12-3 or TRBV12-4 and TRBJ1-2; a possible D gene is TRBD1 (5 bases). The CDR3 runs to 16 residues. The V end lost 6 bases, the J end lost 4 bases, and 21 bases lay between the germline ends. CDR3 in amino acids: CASSRSARGGGYGYTF. The CDR3 DNA sequence: TGTGCCAGCAGCCGCAGTGCGCGGGGTGGGGGCTATGGCTACACCTTC.

The table lists this clonotype with a few counts. The chain recombines TRBV24-1 with TRBJ1-1; 9 nucleotides line up with TRBD1. The trim removed 2 bases at V and 5 bases at J, leaving 8 bases unmatched. The germline gives CDR1 KGHDR, CDR2 SFDVKD. The CDR3 covers 16 residues. CDR3 in DNA: TGTGCCACCAGTGATTCCACCGGGACAGGGAGGACTGAAGCTTTCTTT. Protein: CATSDSTGTGRTEAFF.

This clonotype was seen at least ten times. This chain joins TRBV2 and TRBJ1-6; maybe TRBD1 (5 bases). CDR1 is SNHLY, CDR2 FYNNEI, per germline. This CDR3 contains 15 residues. Trimming left V 0 bases short and J 6 bases short, with 9 bases between. Here the CDR3 DNA reads TGTGCCAGCAGTGAAGCGCCAGGGACTAATTCACCCCTCCACTTT. As protein: CASSEAPGTNSPLHF.

This chain links TRBV7-3 with TRBJ2-2; TRBD2 might be the D (6 bases). The CDR3 is 13 amino acids. Trimming cost V 8 bases and J 3 bases, with 10 bases left between them. Germline V gene data show CDR1 as SGHTA and CDR2 as FQGTGA. Written as DNA, the CDR3 is TGTGCCAGCGCGGGGACGTACACCGGGGAGCTGTTTTTT. The encoded protein is CASAGTYTGELFF.

As concerns this clonotype: The junction shows a germline mismatch at one end, possibly a read error. The V gene is TRBV12-3 or TRBV12-4, the J gene TRBJ2-7; no clear D gene. CDR3 length equals 15 residues. The CDR3 region has the DNA TGTGCCAGCAGTTTAGTTTTTGGGAACAAATACGAGCAGCACTTC. This gives the protein CASSLVFGNKYEQHF.

CDR3 protein: CASSLNSNSPLHF. In nucleotides, the CDR3 is TGTGCCAGCAGTTTGAACAGTAATTCACCCCTCCACTTT. This chain uses TRBV12-3 or TRBV12-4 with TRBJ1-6; D not resolved. V was trimmed by 3 bases and J by 6 bases, leaving 6 bases between them. CDR3 size: 13 residues.

The chain joins TRBV5-1 to TRBJ2-7; 7 bases align to TRBD1. Germline V gene lookup returns CDR1 SGHRS and CDR2 YFSETQ. The ends lost 1 base at V and 5 bases at J; junction bases unmatched: 6. This CDR3 spans 14 amino acids. The CDR3 DNA reads as TGCGCCAGCAGCTTGAGACAGGGCATTGACGAGCAGTACTTC. It specifies CASSLRQGIDEQYF.